This TCR beta chain was captured in a study of OX40 agonist ivuxolimab in advanced cancers. Study findings and constraints: Dose levels from 0.1 to 3.0 mg/kg saw CD4+ and CD8+ blood T cells expand clonally by week 6.

There are a few counts of this clone. Its antigen is unknown. Unmatched junction bases numbered 2, after V lost 5 bases and J lost 4 bases. From germline, CDR1 is MNHNY and CDR2 SVGAGI (reference sequence). The CDR3 is 12 amino acids. Sequencing used immunoSEQ multiplex PCR; TCRdb keeps in-frame clones, though not all of them. Here the sample spans roughly 60,000 clones, roughly 80% being singletons. The chain uses TRBV6-6 and TRBJ2-7, with 7 nucleotides matching TRBD2. This sample comprised CD4+ or CD8+ T cells sorted from blood, obtained in a trial of the OX40 agonist ivuxolimab. The clonotype originates from an adult with an advanced solid tumor such as melanoma, head and neck, liver or kidney cancer. The CDR3 loop reads CASSPGGYEQYV. In DNA, the CDR3 is TGTGCCAGCAGTCCGGGGGGATACGAGCAGTACGTC.